A single TCR beta chain is shown here with its context. The sample comes from a study of OX40 agonist ivuxolimab in advanced cancers. V shed 1 base and J shed 4 bases, with 6 bases lying between them. The length of the CDR3 is 12 residues. Germline assignment: CDR1 SGHRS and CDR2 YFSETQ. Measured with immunoSEQ multiplex PCR; TCRdb has only the in-frame clones, and not every one. The sample gives 60,000 to 80,000 clones, 70% to 85% of which show up once; under 2% is in the top ten. A history of autoimmune disease or systemic immunosuppression excluded patients. The study sampled blood at baseline, cycle 4 day 1, and cycle 7 day 1.

This chain joins TRBV5-1 and TRBJ2-7; unclear D gene. The sample here was CD4+ or CD8+ T cells sorted from blood, taken in a trial of the OX40 agonist ivuxolimab. The sequence derives from an adult with an advanced solid tumor such as melanoma, head and neck, liver or kidney cancer. The CDR3 reads CASSLPAYEQYF. CDR3 DNA sequence: TGCGCCAGCAGCTTGCCAGCGTACGAGCAGTACTTC.